A selection of T cell receptor beta chains follows, all from one sample in a study of blood T cell repertoires in COVID-19. Generated by immunoSEQ multiplex PCR, the TCRdb table keeps only in-frame clones and is missing some. In the table there are about 44,000 clones, approximately 70% of which are singletons. The sequencing sample was made of peripheral blood. The receptors here all came from a man aged 80 or over with acute or convalescent COVID-19. Each CDR3 is given with its conserved first and last residue. D genes are given only for firm matches. Clone sizes are given selectively: once, few, many, or a class where the clone is expanded.

j_call d_call clone_size v_call cdr3_aa cdr3_nt
TRBJ2-7 TRBD2 NA TRBV28 CASSPRGSGRYEQYF TGTGCCAGCAGTCCCCGAGGTAGCGGGAGATACGAGCAGTACTTC
TRBJ2-7 TRBD2 few TRBV3-1/TRBV3-2 CASSQIKAGKTSASYEQYF TGTGCCAGCAGCCAAATCAAAGCGGGGAAGACTAGCGCTTCCTACGAGCAGTACTTC
TRBJ2-4 TRBD2 few TRBV19 CASSTTTSGNIQYF TGTGCCAGTAGTACCACGACTAGCGGCAACATTCAGTACTTC
TRBJ2-1 NA few TRBV19 CASSIIGRGNNEQFF TGTGCCAGTAGTATCATCGGACGGGGGAACAATGAGCAGTTCTTC
TRBJ2-1 TRBD2 NA TRBV6-5 CASSSSRLAEFF TGTGCCAGCAGTTCCTCAAGACTAGCTGAGTTCTTC
TRBJ2-1 TRBD2 few TRBV15 CATSRDRLAATLGNEQFF TGTGCCACCAGCAGAGATCGACTAGCGGCAACCCTGGGGAATGAGCAGTTCTTC
TRBJ2-2 TRBD2 NA TRBV6-6 CASSSPGLTRTGELFF TGTGCCAGCAGTTCCCCGGGACTAACTCGGACCGGGGAGCTGTTTTTT
TRBJ1-1 NA NA TRBV28 CASSSRVTEAFF TGTGCCAGCAGTTCCAGGGTCACTGAAGCTTTCTTT
TRBJ1-2 NA NA TRBV9 CASSAGDGVGYGYTF TGTGCCAGCAGCGCAGGGGACGGCGTAGGCTATGGCTACACCTTC
TRBJ1-6 NA NA TRBV6-2/TRBV6-3 CASSYGRVNRALHF TGTGCCAGCAGTTACGGCAGGGTGAATAGGGCCCTCCACTTT
TRBJ2-1 TRBD2 NA TRBV9 CASSAPTSGTYNEQFF TGTGCCAGCAGCGCCCCCACTAGCGGAACCTACAATGAGCAGTTCTTC
TRBJ2-3 NA NA TRBV14 CASSQDGRGSDTQYF TGTGCCAGCAGCCAAGACGGGAGAGGCTCAGATACGCAGTATTTT
TRBJ2-1 TRBD1 NA TRBV7-3 CASSLGGQGGNEQFF TGTGCCAGCAGCTTAGGTGGACAGGGCGGTAATGAGCAGTTCTTC
TRBJ1-3 NA NA TRBV14 CASSQDRGNTIYF TGTGCCAGCAGCCAAGACAGGGGAAACACCATATATTTT
TRBJ1-5 NA NA TRBV19 CASSAAYSNQPQHF TGTGCCAGTAGTGCCGCGTATAGCAATCAGCCCCAGCATTTT
TRBJ2-1 NA NA TRBV6-5 CASSYREIPYNEQFF TGTGCCAGCAGTTATCGGGAGATTCCATACAATGAGCAGTTCTTC
TRBJ2-7 TRBD1 NA TRBV13 CASSSGQGSSYEQYF TGTGCCAGCAGCTCCGGACAGGGGAGCTCCTACGAGCAGTACTTC
TRBJ2-3 TRBD2 NA TRBV7-6 CASSPRTSGMTDTQYF TGTGCCAGCAGCCCCCGGACTAGCGGGATGACAGATACGCAGTATTTT
TRBJ2-2 NA NA TRBV7-6 CASSARQALVGELFF TGTGCCAGCAGCGCACGACAGGCTCTGGTTGGGGAGCTGTTTTTT
TRBJ1-2 NA NA TRBV27 CASPPQDGYTF TGTGCCAGCCCGCCCCAGGATGGCTACACCTTC
TRBJ2-3 TRBD2 NA TRBV7-2 CASSRTSGRTSTDTQYF TGTGCCAGCAGTCGGACTAGCGGGAGAACTAGCACAGATACGCAGTATTTT
TRBJ2-1 NA NA TRBV6-5 CASPSGTPSYNEQFF TGTGCCAGCCCTTCCGGGACACCGTCCTACAATGAGCAGTTCTTC
TRBJ1-4 NA NA TRBV12-3/TRBV12-4 CASSPYSKEKLFF TGTGCCAGCAGCCCGTACTCCAAAGAAAAACTGTTTTTT
TRBJ2-3 TRBD2 NA TRBV28 CASSLGQGKLAGGFTDTQYF TGTGCCAGCAGTTTAGGACAGGGAAAACTAGCGGGAGGTTTCACAGATACGCAGTATTTT
TRBJ2-7 NA NA TRBV18 CASSATGISSYEQYF TGTGCCAGCTCAGCAACAGGTATAAGCTCCTACGAGCAGTACTTC